The next 7 T cell receptor beta chains were all read from a single sample in a study of PD-1 blockade in mismatch repair-deficient tumors. The data were produced by immunoSEQ multiplex PCR, yet TCRdb's version contains in-frame clones alone and is incomplete. The profile shows around 110,000 clones, 60% to 85% of them singletons. The sequencing used peripheral blood, collected approximately 64 weeks after starting pembrolizumab. These TCRs come from an adult with mismatch repair-deficient cancer.

The V call is TRBV7-2, the J call TRBJ1-3, with D unclear. The germline CDR1 and CDR2 sequences are SGHTA and FQGNSA. The germline V and J ends were trimmed by 1 base and 4 bases, with 5 bases remaining between them. The CDR3 covers 13 residues. The CDR3 bases are TGTGCCAGCAGCTTAGGAGGGGGAAACACCATATATTTT. As protein: CASSLGGGNTIYF. Combining the CDR3 with reference TRBV7-2 and TRBJ1-3 gives the whole variable domain GAGVSQSPSNKVTEKGKDVELRCDPISGHTALYWYRQSLGQGLEFLIYFQGNSAPDKSGLPSDRFSAERTGGSVSTLTIQRTQQEDSAVYLCASSLGGGNTIYFGEGSWLTVV.

This rearrangement joins TRBV29-1 to TRBJ2-7; 9 bases map to TRBD2. Unmatched junction bases numbered 12, after V lost 4 bases and J lost 2 bases. Germline CDR1 and CDR2: SQVTM and ANQGSEA. The CDR3 spans 16 residues. CDR3 sequence reads: CSVGMGAGGTPYEQYF. In nucleotides, the CDR3 is TGCAGCGTTGGAATGGGGGCGGGAGGGACGCCCTACGAGCAGTACTTC.

The genes are TRBV19 and TRBJ2-5, with D perhaps TRBD1 (6 bases). Trimming took off 6 bases at V and 6 bases at J, with 11 bases between the two ends. The germline V gene has CDR1 LNHDA and CDR2 SQIVND (reference sequence). This CDR3 is built from 12 residues. This CDR3 reads CASSNREQTQYF. In nucleotides, the CDR3 is TGTGCCAGTAGCAACAGGGAGCAGACCCAGTACTTC.

This clone was detected a few times. The chain recombines TRBV7-7 with TRBJ2-1; 12 bases are a match to TRBD2. This CDR3 is 13 amino acids long. The V and J ends lost 11 bases and 8 bases, in that order; junction bases with no gene match: 7. From germline, CDR1 is SSHAT and CDR2 FNYEAQ (reference sequence). In DNA form, the CDR3 reads TGTGCCCATACTAGCGGGAGGTGGTATGAGCAGTTCTTC. Translated: CAHTSGRWYEQFF.

This chain links TRBV10-3 with TRBJ2-7; TRBD2 matches 14 bases. The germline gives CDR1 ENHRY, CDR2 SYGVKD. The CDR3 spans 16 residues. The V gene end was trimmed by 6 bases and the J gene end by 5 bases; junction bases not matched to a gene: 9. CDR3 residues: CAISLGLAGGGHEQYF. CDR3 DNA sequence: TGTGCCATCAGCCTAGGACTAGCGGGAGGAGGCCACGAGCAGTACTTC.

The chain employs TRBV19 and TRBJ1-1; D gene unclear. CDR1 and CDR2 (germline): LNHDA, SQIVND (reference sequence). The CDR3 totals 13 residues. V was trimmed by 8 bases and J by 2 bases, leaving 12 bases between them. For the CDR3, the DNA is TGTGCCAGTGTCCGGGGTGGAAACACTGAAGCTTTCTTT. As protein: CASVRGGNTEAFF.

The genes are TRBV19 and TRBJ1-1, with 8 bases matching TRBD1. Germline V lookup: CDR1 LNHDA, CDR2 SQIVND (reference sequence). CDR3 length equals 15 residues. V was clipped by 5 bases and J by 2 bases; unmatched bases: 7. The CDR3 protein is CASSLRDRPNTEAFF. The DNA for the CDR3 is TGTGCCAGTAGTCTTCGGGACAGGCCTAACACTGAAGCTTTCTTT.